Sequencing of this T cell receptor beta chain was carried out in a study of early T cells in non-severe SARS-CoV-2 infection. This CDR3 has 13 residues. Trimming removed 0 bases at V and 1 base at J, with 6 bases between. Germline V gives CDR1 DFQATT, CDR2 SNEGSKA (reference sequence). In its sample, this clonotype was seen a few times. Each single cDNA molecule received a unique molecular identifier. TCRdb re-called the 5' RACE reads with MiXCR, one entry per CDR3 protein. The repertoire holds some 35,000 distinct CDR3 sequences, with about 6.8% as singletons. This receptor was identified in an adult who was a healthcare worker with PCR-confirmed SARS-CoV-2 infection or an uninfected control (not recorded which). The rearrangement joins TRBV20-1 to TRBJ1-1, with D unclear. Material: whole blood, obtained at baseline. The CDR3 nucleotides are TGCAGTGCTAGAGACTCATCGAACACTGAAGCTTTCTTT. It encodes CSARDSSNTEAFF.